This entry is about one T cell receptor (beta chain). The target of this receptor is not known. No qualities accompany the bases; no much larger clone lies one base away. These data belong to a study of OX40 agonist ivuxolimab in advanced cancers. Regarding the research as a whole: Ivuxolimab was an agonistic, fully human IgG2 monoclonal antibody directed against OX40 (CD134), a costimulatory receptor. The paper describes the monotherapy dose-escalation part (N ≈ 49 patients) of the phase I trial of ivuxolimab. Partial responses occurred in three dose-escalation patients, of whom one had hepatocellular carcinoma and two had cutaneous melanoma. Of the roughly 54 dose-escalation patients, hepatocellular carcinoma was present in about 20, melanoma in approximately 15, renal cell carcinoma in 9 and head and neck cancer in 9. Peripheral TCRbeta sequencing aimed to test whether ivuxolimab altered TCR sequence diversity and caused clonal T-cell expansion. Prior anti-PD-1, anti-PD-L1 or anti-CTLA-4 therapy was permitted, and checkpoint inhibitors had been received by approximately 39% of dose-escalation patients. Intravenous ivuxolimab was administered to patients every 2 weeks at six dose levels: 0.01, 0.1, 0.3, 1.5, 3 and 10 mg/kg. The dose-escalation cohort was 82.7% male with a mean age of roughly 60 years, ranging from roughly 20 to 85.

V sheds 0 bases and J sheds 5 bases, leaving 7 bases between their ends. The CDR3 runs 13 residues from the cysteine to the phenylalanine. Only the CDR3 DNA is retained, 39 bases long and in frame from the first base. The germline V gene yields SGHRS for CDR1 and YFSETQ for CDR2. To sequence the TCRbeta CDR3 region, genomic DNA was isolated from the sorted cells. The immunoSEQ Assay was used for sequencing of TCRbeta CDR3 regions. The immuneACCESS repertoire file appears here via TCRdb, limited to in-frame rearrangements. These files lack a portion of the clones; in checked studies, under half of the deficit traces to unresolved V genes, and the cause of the others is not known. The sample table shows about 82,000 clones, and about nine tenths are seen once. The ten largest clones capture roughly 2.1% of the sample. The study at large found these results: At doses of 0.1 to 3.0 mg/kg, clonal expansion of both CD4+ and CD8+ T cells in blood was seen between baseline and week 6. In the 0.1-3.0 mg/kg groups, partial responders were among the patients with the lowest normalized peripheral clonal expansion, particularly in CD8+ T cells. After ivuxolimab, more expanded clones were found on average in CD8+ T cells than in CD4+ T cells. Low levels of normalized T-cell clonal expansion were also seen in some patients who did not respond. The antigen specificity of the peripheral T cells that underwent clonal expansion was not determined.

The trial excluded patients who had a history of autoimmune disease or were on systemic immunosuppression. Peripheral blood for TCR sequencing was drawn from every dose cohort at baseline, at cycle 4 day 1 and at cycle 7 day 1. Samples came from an open-label, multicenter, first-in-human phase I dose-escalation trial of ivuxolimab. The trial enrolled adults with locally advanced or metastatic head and neck squamous cell, hepatocellular, melanoma or renal cell carcinoma. Before TCR sequencing, CD4+ T cells and CD8+ T cells were sorted from peripheral blood as separate populations. Material: CD4+ or CD8+ T cells sorted from blood, obtained in a trial of the OX40 agonist ivuxolimab. The sequence came from an adult with an advanced solid tumor such as melanoma, head and neck, liver or kidney cancer. In this chain, TRBV5-1 is recombined with TRBJ2-3, with TRBD1 tentatively as D gene (5 bases match). The CDR3 region: CASSLEGVDTQYF. In nucleotide form, the sequence is TGCGCCAGCAGCTTGGAAGGGGTAGATACGCAGTATTTT.